This T cell receptor beta chain comes out of a study of T cells in localized non-small cell lung cancer. Study conclusions and caveats: With higher T cell density in blood came longer overall survival.

TCRdb's copy holds only in-frame clones and misses some; the assay was immunoSEQ multiplex PCR. Of more than 100,000 clones listed, 80% to 90% are singletons. About this clone itself: Its antigen is unidentified.

V trimming: 7 bases; J trimming: 3 bases; junction bases outside the gene matches: 3. The CDR3 totals 14 residues. CDR1 and CDR2 from the germline V gene are MNHNY and SVGAGI (reference sequence). This clonotype was obtained from a female donor aged 60 or older with stage I lung adenocarcinoma. This specimen consisted of peripheral blood, obtained before any cancer treatment. This rearrangement joins TRBV6-6 to TRBJ2-7; TRBD2 matches at 13 bases. The CDR3, as DNA: TGTGCCAGCAACGGACTAGCGGGAGTCTACGAGCAGTACTTC. This codes for CASNGLAGVYEQYF.